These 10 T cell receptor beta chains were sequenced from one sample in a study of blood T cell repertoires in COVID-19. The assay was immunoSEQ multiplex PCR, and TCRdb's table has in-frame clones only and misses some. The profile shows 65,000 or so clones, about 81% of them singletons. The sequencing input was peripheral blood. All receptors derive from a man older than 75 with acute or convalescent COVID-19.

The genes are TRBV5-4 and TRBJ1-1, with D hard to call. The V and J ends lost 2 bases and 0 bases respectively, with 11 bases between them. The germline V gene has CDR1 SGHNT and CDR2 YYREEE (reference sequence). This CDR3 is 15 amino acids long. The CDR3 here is CASSLFHNLNTEAFF. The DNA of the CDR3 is TGTGCCAGCAGCTTATTTCACAACCTGAACACTGAAGCTTTCTTT.

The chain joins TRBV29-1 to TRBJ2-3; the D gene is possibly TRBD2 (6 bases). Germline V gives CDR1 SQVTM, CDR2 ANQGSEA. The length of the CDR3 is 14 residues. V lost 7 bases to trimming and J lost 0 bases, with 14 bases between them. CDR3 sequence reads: CSAGVSSSTDTQYF. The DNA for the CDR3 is TGCAGCGCGGGGGTTAGTAGTAGCACAGATACGCAGTATTTT.

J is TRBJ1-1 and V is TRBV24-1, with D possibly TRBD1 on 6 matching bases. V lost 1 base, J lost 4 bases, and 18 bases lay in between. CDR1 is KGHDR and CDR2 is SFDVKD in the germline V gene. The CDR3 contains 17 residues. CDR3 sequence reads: CATSDLPPAVGGTEAFF. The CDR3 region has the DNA TGTGCCACCAGTGATTTACCTCCCGCCGTAGGGGGCACTGAAGCTTTCTTT.

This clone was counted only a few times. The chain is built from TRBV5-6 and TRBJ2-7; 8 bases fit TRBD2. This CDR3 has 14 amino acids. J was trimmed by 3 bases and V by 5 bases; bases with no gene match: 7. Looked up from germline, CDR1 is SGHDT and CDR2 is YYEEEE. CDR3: CASRPGTRIYEQYF. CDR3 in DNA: TGTGCCAGCAGACCCGGGACTAGGATCTACGAGCAGTACTTC.

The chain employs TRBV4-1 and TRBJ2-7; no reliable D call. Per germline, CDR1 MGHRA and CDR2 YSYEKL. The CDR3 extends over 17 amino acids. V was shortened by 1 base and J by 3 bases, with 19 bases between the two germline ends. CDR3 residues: CASSQVIQVQQVYEQYF. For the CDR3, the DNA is TGCGCCAGCAGCCAAGTGATTCAGGTACAGCAAGTCTACGAGCAGTACTTC.

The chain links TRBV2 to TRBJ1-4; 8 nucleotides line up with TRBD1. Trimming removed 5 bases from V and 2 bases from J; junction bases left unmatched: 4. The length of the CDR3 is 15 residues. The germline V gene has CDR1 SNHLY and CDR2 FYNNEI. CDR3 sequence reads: CASSFQGATNEKLFF. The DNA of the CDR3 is TGTGCCAGCAGTTTTCAGGGGGCGACTAATGAAAAACTGTTTTTT.

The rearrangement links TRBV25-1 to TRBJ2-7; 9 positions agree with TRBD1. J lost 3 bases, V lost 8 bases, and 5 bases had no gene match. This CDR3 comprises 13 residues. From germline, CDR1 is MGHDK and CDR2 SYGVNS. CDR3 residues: CASAGTGSYEQYF. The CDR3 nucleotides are TGTGCCAGCGCAGGGACAGGGAGCTACGAGCAGTACTTC.

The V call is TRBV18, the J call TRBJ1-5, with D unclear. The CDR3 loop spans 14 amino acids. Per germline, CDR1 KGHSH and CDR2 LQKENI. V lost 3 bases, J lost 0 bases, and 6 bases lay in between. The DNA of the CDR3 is TGTGCCAGCTCACCGGAGTATAGCAATCAGCCCCAGCATTTT. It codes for CASSPEYSNQPQHF.

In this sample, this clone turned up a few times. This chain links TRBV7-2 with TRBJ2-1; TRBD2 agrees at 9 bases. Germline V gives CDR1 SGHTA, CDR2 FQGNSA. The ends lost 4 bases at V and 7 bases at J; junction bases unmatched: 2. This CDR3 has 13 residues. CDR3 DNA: TGTGCCAGCAGCTCCGCGGGGGGGAATGAGCAGTTCTTC. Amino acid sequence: CASSSAGGNEQFF.

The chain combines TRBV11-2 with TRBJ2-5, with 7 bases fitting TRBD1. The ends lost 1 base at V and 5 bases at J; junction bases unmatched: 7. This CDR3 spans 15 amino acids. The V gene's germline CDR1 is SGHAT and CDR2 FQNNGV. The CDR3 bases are TGTGCCAGCAGCTTAGGCGGACAGGAGTGGGAGACCCAGTACTTC. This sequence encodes CASSLGGQEWETQYF.